This T cell receptor beta chain was documented in a study of human T cells and chemical hapten exposure. General study results and limits: After DPC sensitization, TCRs above 1 in 1000 frequency showed no change.

This clonotype was recorded once. Its antigen remains unknown. Just one base apart from a much larger clone, this may be a read error. The library tagged each cDNA molecule with unique molecular identifiers. TCRdb itself ran the RACE reads through MiXCR, one entry per CDR3 protein. The repertoire holds fewer than 85,000 distinct CDR3 sequences, with roughly 7.9% as singletons. V was pared by 2 bases and J by 6 bases, with 17 bases of the junction left unmatched. Germline V CDR1 and CDR2: SGHRS, YFSETQ. The CDR3 consists of 18 residues. Time point meaning: healthy volunteer bleed at 6 weeks. Total RNA was extracted from unfractionated whole blood.

The sample comprised whole blood. V gene TRBV5-1 combines with J gene TRBJ2-3; 8 bases agree with TRBD1. The receptor was isolated from a female donor in good health. Some clones in this sample may be carry-over from other donors' samples. The CDR3 nucleotides read TGCGCCAGCAGCTTCGGTCGGGACAGGATTTTTTGTAGGGATACGCAGTATTTT. Amino acids: CASSFGRDRIFCRDTQYF.